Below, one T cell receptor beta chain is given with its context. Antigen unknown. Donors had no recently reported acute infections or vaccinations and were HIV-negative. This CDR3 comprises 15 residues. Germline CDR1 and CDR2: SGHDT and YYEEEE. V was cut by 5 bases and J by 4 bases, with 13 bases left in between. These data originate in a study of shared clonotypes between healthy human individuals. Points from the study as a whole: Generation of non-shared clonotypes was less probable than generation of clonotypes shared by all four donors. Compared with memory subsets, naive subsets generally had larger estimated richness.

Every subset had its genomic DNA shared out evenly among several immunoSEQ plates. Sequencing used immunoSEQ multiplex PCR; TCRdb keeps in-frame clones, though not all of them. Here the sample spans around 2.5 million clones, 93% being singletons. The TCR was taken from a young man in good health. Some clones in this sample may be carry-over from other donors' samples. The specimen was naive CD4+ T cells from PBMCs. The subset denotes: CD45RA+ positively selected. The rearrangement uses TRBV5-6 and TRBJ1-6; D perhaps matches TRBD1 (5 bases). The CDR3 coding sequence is TGTGCCAGCAGTTGGGGTGGGGCTTATAATTCACCCCTCCACTTT. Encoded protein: CASSWGGAYNSPLHF.